This T cell receptor beta chain came from a study of blood T cell repertoires in COVID-19 (dated by TCRdb to 2018 to 2021). Background on the whole study: Samples from collaborators originated in the United States, Italy and Spain and spanned both the acute and convalescent phases of COVID-19. The repertoires were released in a freely available public database meant as a resource for research on the immune response to SARS-CoV-2. The prospective study material was composed of cDNA or gDNA derived from T cells, B-cell-depleted T cells, or PBMCs. A de-identified subject ID, COVID-19 status, age in years and sex were almost always included in the sample metadata. Samples were obtained from the ongoing ImmuneRACE study (first 160 participants) and from over 1,000 subjects provided by 6 global collaborators. HLA class I and class II types, where available, came from metadata supplied by the sample provider rather than from assay-based typing. The dataset comprised deeply sampled blood TCRbeta repertoires from subjects exposed to, actively infected with, or recovered from COVID-19.

On this clone: The specificity of this receptor is unknown. Base qualities are not at hand, and no much larger clone is one base apart.

CDR1 SGDLS and CDR2 YYNGEE were looked up in the germline V gene. The CDR3 runs 15 residues from the cysteine to the phenylalanine. The DNA shown is the 45-base CDR3, in frame from base 1. V is shortened by 3 bases, J by 1 base, and the region joining them spans 11 bases. TCRbeta CDR3 regions were amplified from genomic DNA using the immunoSEQ Assay, a bias-controlled multiplex PCR. Per the source publication's procedure: The number of nucleated cells in each sample was estimated from the amplification of reference gene primers within the assay. To quantify the absolute abundance of each unique TCRbeta CDR3 rearrangement, sequence reads were collapsed and filtered. Productive Simpson clonality was computed per sample as the square root of Simpson's diversity index over productive rearrangements. This is the immuneACCESS table as TCRdb keeps it, with only in-frame sequences that have V and J called. A part of the clones is gone; compared with another copy, unresolved V genes explain less than half, and the rest is unexplained. D and trimming come from the DNA, and the V and J calls and clone size come from that table. The sample table shows roughly 95,000 clones, and 90% to 95% are seen once. The leading ten clones occupy 3.9% of the sample.

Study-wide conclusions, independent of this receptor: The quantity of clinical and demographic metadata differed by source and by participant and was supplied without curation.

Whole blood was collected in K2EDTA tubes by collaborating institutions according to the institutions' own protocols. For TCRbeta analysis, collaborators shipped samples in one of three forms: frozen whole blood, isolated PBMCs, or DNA extracted from either of those sample types. Material: peripheral blood. The receptor comes from a woman in her 50s in a cohort sampled during active COVID-19. The chain joins TRBV9 to TRBJ2-1; TRBD1 might be the D gene, on 5 matching bases. The DNA is TGTGCCAGCAGCGGATCCAGGGTATCCTACAATGAGCAGTTCTTC. This encodes CASSGSRVSYNEQFF.